What follows are 10 T cell receptor beta chains derived from one specimen sequenced in a study of CD8 T cells in ankylosing spondylitis. TCRdb re-called the 5' RACE reads with MiXCR, one entry per CDR3 protein. Here the sample spans some 240,000 distinct CDR3 sequences, 24% being singletons. The sequencing sample was made of blood, either unsorted or a sorted T cell fraction (not recorded which). The receptors derive from a male donor with ankylosing spondylitis or in good health (not recorded which).

The sample holds a few counts of this clonotype. This rearrangement joins TRBV27 to TRBJ1-5; D perhaps matches TRBD1 (5 bases). The germline V gene encodes CDR1 MNHEY and CDR2 SMNVEV (reference sequence). The ends were cut back, 3 bases at V and 6 bases at J, with 15 bases in the middle. The CDR3 has 15 residues. CDR3 nucleotides: TGTGCCAGCAGTTTCGGGCAGGGAGTAAGTCAGCCCCAGCATTTT. It translates to CASSFGQGVSQPQHF.

The chain combines TRBV12-3 or TRBV12-4 with TRBJ2-5; the D gene could be TRBD1 or TRBD2 (5 bases each). V dropped 5 bases and J dropped 10 bases, with 11 bases sitting between them. CDR3 length: 11 residues. The CDR3 region is CASSPGAGQYF. The CDR3 nucleotides are TGTGCCAGCAGTCCCGGGGCGGGCCAGTACTTC.

The chain links TRBV12-3 or TRBV12-4 to TRBJ2-5; D is undetermined. With 5 bases removed from V and 5 bases from J, the gap between germline ends came to 18 bases. The CDR3 consists of 15 residues. CDR3 nucleotides: TGTGCCAGCAGTGCCCGGGCAGGTTTGTCTGAGACCCAGTACTTC. It yields the protein CASSARAGLSETQYF.

This clonotype has a handful of counts. The V call is TRBV5-5, the J call TRBJ2-2; a weak D match, TRBD1 (6 bases). The CDR3 is 14 residues long. The germline CDR1 and CDR2 sequences are SGHKS and YYEKEE (reference sequence). V shed 4 bases and J shed 7 bases, with 14 bases lying between them. The CDR3 loop is CASSPGTPSGELFF. CDR3 in DNA: TGTGCCAGCAGCCCCGGGACACCGAGCGGGGAGCTGTTTTTT. Full variable domain (remainder filled in from reference TRBV5-5 and TRBJ2-2): DAGVTQSPTHLIKTRGQQVTLRCSPISGHKSVSWYQQVLGQGPQFIFQYYEKEERGRGNFPDRFSARQFPNYSSELNVNALLLGDSALYLCASSPGTPSGELFFGEGSRLTVL.

The chain recombines TRBV5-1 with TRBJ2-7; perhaps TRBD1 as D (6 bases). Germline CDR1 and CDR2: SGHRS and YFSETQ. Trimming removed 0 bases from V and 3 bases from J, with 10 bases in between. CDR3 length equals 14 residues. CDR3 in DNA: TGCGCCAGCAGCTTGGAACAGGGCCACTACGAGCAGTACTTC. Amino acids: CASSLEQGHYEQYF.

In this sample, this clonotype turned up many times. The CDR3 DNA reads as TGTGCCAGCAGCCTGACGGGTCGATCCCAGCATTTT. Protein: CASSLTGRSQHF. The rearrangement joins TRBV12-3 or TRBV12-4 to TRBJ1-5; D gene unclear. With 6 bases removed from V and 11 bases from J, the gap between germline ends came to 14 bases. This CDR3 has 12 amino acids.

The V gene is TRBV20-1, the J gene TRBJ2-1; TRBD2 agrees at 13 bases. After removal of 8 bases from V and 7 bases from J, the junction contained 8 bases not matched to a gene. This CDR3 region has 14 residues. Germline-derived CDR1 and CDR2 are DFQATT and SNEGSKA (reference sequence). Here the CDR3 reads CSLPTSGGANEQFF. In nucleotides, the CDR3 is TGCAGTCTTCCAACTAGCGGGGGGGCAAATGAGCAGTTCTTC.

The chain recombines TRBV2 with TRBJ2-1, with TRBD2 matching over 7 bases. The CDR3 runs 12 residues. Per germline, CDR1 SNHLY and CDR2 FYNNEI. J lost 9 bases, V lost 2 bases, and 1 base had no gene match. The DNA of the CDR3 is TGTGCCAGCAGTGAATCGGGGGGTGAGCAGTTCTTC. Its protein is CASSESGGEQFF.

The chain is built from TRBV12-3 or TRBV12-4 and TRBJ2-7; possible D gene TRBD1, 5 bases. This CDR3 is 14 amino acids long. Trimming stripped 7 bases from V and 0 bases from J, with 13 bases between. The CDR3, as DNA: TGTGCCAGCAAGGCAGGGTTCTCCTCCTACGAGCAGTACTTC. Protein: CASKAGFSSYEQYF.

This clonotype was seen more than once but under ten times. The J gene is TRBJ1-2, the V gene TRBV20-1; 8 bases are shared with TRBD1. The junction had 7 bases not matched to a gene; V was cut back by 3 bases and J by 4 bases. Looked up from germline, CDR1 is DFQATT and CDR2 is SNEGSKA (reference sequence). The CDR3 extends over 14 amino acids. CDR3 sequence reads: CSARKTGVLYGYTF. The DNA of the CDR3 is TGCAGTGCTAGGAAGACAGGGGTTCTCTATGGCTACACCTTC.